This record concerns one TCR beta chain sequence. This CDR3 has 17 residues. Trimming took off 0 bases at V and 1 base at J, with 15 bases between the two ends. Germline V CDR1 and CDR2: KGHDR, SFDVKD. The sample comes from a study of T-cell reconstitution after alpha-beta-depleted transplantation in children. The TCRbeta library incorporated unique molecular identifiers. One entry per CDR3 protein, called by TCRdb with MiXCR from the PCR reads. There are 250,000 to 300,000 distinct CDR3 sequences in the sample; 9.9% occur only once, and over 9% lies in the top ten. The rearrangement links TRBV24-1 to TRBJ2-7; D remains ambiguous. The specimen comprised PBMCs from the stem cell graft donor, sampled from the stem cell graft. The receptor was isolated from a human donor who donated a stem cell graft to a child with SCID. The CDR3 bases are TGTGCCACCAGTGATTTGCTTCGGTCGTTCCAATCCTACGAGCAGTACTTC. It encodes CATSDLLRSFQSYEQYF.